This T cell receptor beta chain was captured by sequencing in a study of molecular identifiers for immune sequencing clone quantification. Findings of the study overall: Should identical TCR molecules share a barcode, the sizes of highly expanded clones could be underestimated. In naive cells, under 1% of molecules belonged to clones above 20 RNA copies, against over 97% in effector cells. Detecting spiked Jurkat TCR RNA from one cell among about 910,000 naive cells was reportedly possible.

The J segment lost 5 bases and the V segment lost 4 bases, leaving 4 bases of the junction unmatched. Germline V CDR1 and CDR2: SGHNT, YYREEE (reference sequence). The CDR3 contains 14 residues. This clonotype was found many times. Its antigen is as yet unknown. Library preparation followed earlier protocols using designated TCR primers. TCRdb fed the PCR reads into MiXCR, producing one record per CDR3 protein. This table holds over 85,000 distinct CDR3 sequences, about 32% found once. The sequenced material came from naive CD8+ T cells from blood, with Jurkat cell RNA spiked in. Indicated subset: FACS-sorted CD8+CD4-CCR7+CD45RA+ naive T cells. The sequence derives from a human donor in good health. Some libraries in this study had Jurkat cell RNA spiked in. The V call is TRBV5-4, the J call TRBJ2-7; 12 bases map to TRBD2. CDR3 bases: TGTGCCAGCAGCCCAGGACTAGCGGGGCACGAGCAGTACTTC. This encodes CASSPGLAGHEQYF.